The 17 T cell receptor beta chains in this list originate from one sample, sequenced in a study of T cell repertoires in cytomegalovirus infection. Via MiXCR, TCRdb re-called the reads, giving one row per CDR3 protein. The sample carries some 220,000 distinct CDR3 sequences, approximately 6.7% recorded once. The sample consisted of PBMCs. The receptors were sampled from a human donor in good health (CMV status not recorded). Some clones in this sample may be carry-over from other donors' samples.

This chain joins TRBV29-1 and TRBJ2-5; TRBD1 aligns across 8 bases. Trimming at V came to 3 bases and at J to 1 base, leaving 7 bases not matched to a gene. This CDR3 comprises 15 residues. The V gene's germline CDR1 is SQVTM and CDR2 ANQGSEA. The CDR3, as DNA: TGCAGCGTTGACTTACAGGGGGATTCCCAAGAGACCCAGTACTTC. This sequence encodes CSVDLQGDSQETQYF.

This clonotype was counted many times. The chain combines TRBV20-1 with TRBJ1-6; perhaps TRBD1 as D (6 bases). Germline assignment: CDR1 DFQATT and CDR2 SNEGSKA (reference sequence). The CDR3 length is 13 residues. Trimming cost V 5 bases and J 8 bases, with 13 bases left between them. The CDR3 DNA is TGCAGTGCTGCGGGGGCAAAAGATTCACCCCTCCACTTT. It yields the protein CSAAGAKDSPLHF.

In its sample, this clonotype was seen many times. CDR3 protein: CASSLRQGEETQYF. As DNA, the CDR3 is TGTGCCAGCAGCTTACGACAGGGGGAAGAGACCCAGTACTTC. The V and J genes are TRBV7-2 and TRBJ2-5, with 9 bases aligning to TRBD1. The CDR3 extends over 14 amino acids. Germline CDR1 and CDR2: SGHTA and FQGNSA. The V and J ends lost 2 bases and 3 bases, in that order; junction bases with no gene match: 1.

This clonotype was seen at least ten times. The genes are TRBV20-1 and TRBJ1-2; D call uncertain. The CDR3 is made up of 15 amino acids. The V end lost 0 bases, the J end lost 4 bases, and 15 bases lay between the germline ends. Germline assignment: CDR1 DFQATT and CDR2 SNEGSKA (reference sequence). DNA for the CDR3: TGCAGTGCTAGAGATCGCCGGGGATGGGGCTATGGCTACACCTTC. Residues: CSARDRRGWGYGYTF.

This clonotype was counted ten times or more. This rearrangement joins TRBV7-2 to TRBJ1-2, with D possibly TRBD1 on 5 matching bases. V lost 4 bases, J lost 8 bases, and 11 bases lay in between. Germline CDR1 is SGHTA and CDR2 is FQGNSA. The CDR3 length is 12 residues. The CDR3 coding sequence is TGTGCCAGCAGCTACACCAGGGAAGGCTACACCTTC. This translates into CASSYTREGYTF.

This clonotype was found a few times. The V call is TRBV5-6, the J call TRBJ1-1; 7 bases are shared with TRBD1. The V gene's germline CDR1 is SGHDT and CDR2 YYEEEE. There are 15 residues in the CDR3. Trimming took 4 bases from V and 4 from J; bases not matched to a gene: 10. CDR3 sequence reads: CASSPAGPGGTEAFF. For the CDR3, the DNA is TGTGCCAGCAGCCCGGCGGGGCCAGGGGGCACTGAAGCTTTCTTT.

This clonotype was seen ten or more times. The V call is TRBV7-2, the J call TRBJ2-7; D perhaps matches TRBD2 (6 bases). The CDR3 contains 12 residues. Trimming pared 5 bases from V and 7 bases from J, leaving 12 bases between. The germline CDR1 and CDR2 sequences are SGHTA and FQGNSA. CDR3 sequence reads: CASSPQREEQYF. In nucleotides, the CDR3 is TGTGCCAGCAGCCCCCAACGGGAGGAGCAGTACTTC.

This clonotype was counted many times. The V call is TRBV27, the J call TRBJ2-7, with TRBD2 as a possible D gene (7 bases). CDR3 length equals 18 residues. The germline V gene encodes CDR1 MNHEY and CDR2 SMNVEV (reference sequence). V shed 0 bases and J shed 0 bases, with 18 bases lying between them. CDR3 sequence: CASSLSGLQGISSYEQYF. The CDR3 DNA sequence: TGTGCCAGCAGTTTATCGGGACTACAGGGAATAAGCTCCTACGAGCAGTACTTC.

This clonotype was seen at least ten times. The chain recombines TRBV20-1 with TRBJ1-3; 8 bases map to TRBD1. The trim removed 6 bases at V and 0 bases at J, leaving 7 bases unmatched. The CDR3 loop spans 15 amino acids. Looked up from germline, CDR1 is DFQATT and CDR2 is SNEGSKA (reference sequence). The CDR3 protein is CSATPGQDSGNTIYF. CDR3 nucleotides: TGCAGTGCAACTCCGGGACAGGACTCTGGAAACACCATATATTTT.

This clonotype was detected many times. The CDR3 DNA reads TGTGCCAGTTACATCCGGGACACAGATACGCAGTATTTT. It codes for CASYIRDTDTQYF. This chain uses TRBV19 with TRBJ2-3, with a possible D match to TRBD2 (5 bases). The CDR3 loop spans 13 amino acids. Per the germline V gene, CDR1 is LNHDA and CDR2 is SQIVND (reference sequence). V dropped 8 bases and J dropped 2 bases, with 11 bases sitting between them.

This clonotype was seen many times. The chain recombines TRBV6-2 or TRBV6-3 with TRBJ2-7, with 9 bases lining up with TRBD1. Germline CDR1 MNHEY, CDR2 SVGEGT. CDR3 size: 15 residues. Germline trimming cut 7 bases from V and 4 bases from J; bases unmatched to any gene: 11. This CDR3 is CASNQWTGESYEQYF. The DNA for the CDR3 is TGTGCCAGCAACCAATGGACAGGGGAAAGTTACGAGCAGTACTTC.

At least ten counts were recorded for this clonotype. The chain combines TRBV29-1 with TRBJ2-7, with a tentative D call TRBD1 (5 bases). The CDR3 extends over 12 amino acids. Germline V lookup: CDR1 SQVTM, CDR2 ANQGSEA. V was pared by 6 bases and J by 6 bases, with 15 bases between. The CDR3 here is CSVASVRAEQYF. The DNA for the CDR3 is TGCAGCGTGGCGAGTGTCAGGGCCGAGCAGTACTTC.

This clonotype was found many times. The DNA for the CDR3 is TGTGCCAGCTCATTCGAGGACAGCTCCTACAATGAGCAGTTCTTC. It specifies CASSFEDSSYNEQFF. This chain uses TRBV18 with TRBJ2-1; D is possibly TRBD1 (6 bases). CDR3 length equals 15 residues. Germline assignment: CDR1 KGHSH and CDR2 LQKENI. Trimming stripped 5 bases from V and 0 bases from J, with 11 bases between.

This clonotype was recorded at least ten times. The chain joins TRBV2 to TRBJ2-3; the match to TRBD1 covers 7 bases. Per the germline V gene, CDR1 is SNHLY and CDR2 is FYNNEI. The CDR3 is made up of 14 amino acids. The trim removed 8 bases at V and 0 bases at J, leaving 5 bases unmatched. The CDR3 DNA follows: TGTGCCAGCTGGGGACAGTCTAGCACAGATACGCAGTATTTT. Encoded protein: CASWGQSSTDTQYF.

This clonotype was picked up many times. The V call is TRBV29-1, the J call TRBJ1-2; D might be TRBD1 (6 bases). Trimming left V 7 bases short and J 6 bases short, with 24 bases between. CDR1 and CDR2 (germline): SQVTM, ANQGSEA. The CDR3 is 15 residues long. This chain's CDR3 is CSADATGRESHGYTF. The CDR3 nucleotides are TGCAGCGCGGATGCTACAGGGAGGGAATCCCATGGCTACACCTTC.

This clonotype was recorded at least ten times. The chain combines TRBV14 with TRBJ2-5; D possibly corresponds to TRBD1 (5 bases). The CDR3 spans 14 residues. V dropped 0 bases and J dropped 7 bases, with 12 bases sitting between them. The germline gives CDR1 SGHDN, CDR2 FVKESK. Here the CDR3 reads CASSQERTSWTQYF. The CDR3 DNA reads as TGTGCCAGCAGCCAAGAACGGACATCGTGGACCCAGTACTTC. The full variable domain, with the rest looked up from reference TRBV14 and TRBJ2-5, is EAGVTQFPSHSVIEKGQTVTLRCDPISGHDNLYWYRRVMGKEIKFLLHFVKESKQDESGMPNNRFLAERTGGTYSTLKVQPAELEDSGVYFCASSQERTSWTQYFGPGTRLLVL.

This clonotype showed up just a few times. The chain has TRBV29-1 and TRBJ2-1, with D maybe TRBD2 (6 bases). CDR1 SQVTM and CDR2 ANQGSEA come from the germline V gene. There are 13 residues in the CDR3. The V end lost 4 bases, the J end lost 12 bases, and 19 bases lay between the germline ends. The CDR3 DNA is TGCAGCGTTGTGCGGGGCTCGCAGGGTGGGCAGTTCTTC. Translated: CSVVRGSQGGQFF.